One sample yielded the 16 T cell receptor beta chains listed below, sequenced in a study of cytomegalovirus exposure and HLA in healthy donors. TCRdb's copy holds only in-frame clones and misses some; the assay was immunoSEQ multiplex PCR. The sample lists fewer than 150,000 clones, approximately 91% seen once, with less than 4.5% in the top ten. Specimen: PBMCs. The origin of the receptors is a man in his late teens or twenties in good health and CMV-seropositive.

The rearrangement joins TRBV12-5 to TRBJ2-4; D gene uncertain. The CDR3 is made up of 14 amino acids. From germline, CDR1 is LGHNT and CDR2 FRNRAP. V lost 3 bases and J lost 6, with 12 bases in between. The CDR3 DNA is TGTGCTAGTGGTTTCCAGGATCTACGAAACATTCAGTACTTC. This codes for CASGFQDLRNIQYF.

The CDR3 reads CASSQIRGEQYF. For the CDR3, the DNA is TGTGCCAGCAGCCAGATCAGGGGGGAGCAGTACTTC. The J gene is TRBJ2-7, the V gene TRBV6-5, with 7 bases identical to TRBD1. Germline assignment: CDR1 MNHEY and CDR2 SVGAGI. The V segment lost 6 bases and the J segment 7 bases; nucleotides outside the gene matches: 6. The CDR3 contains 12 residues.

The chain links TRBV10-3 to TRBJ2-7; 7 nucleotides line up with TRBD1. This CDR3 is built from 13 residues. Germline trimming cut 8 bases from V and 3 bases from J; bases unmatched to any gene: 7. CDR1 and CDR2 (germline): ENHRY, SYGVKD. The CDR3 nucleotides are TGTGCCATCGGGACAGCCCAAGACTACGAGCAGTACTTC. It specifies CAIGTAQDYEQYF.

This chain links TRBV7-8 with TRBJ2-7; 15 positions agree with TRBD2. In germline, CDR1 is SGHVS, CDR2 FQNEAQ. CDR3 length: 19 residues. V trimming: 0 bases; J trimming: 0 bases; junction bases outside the gene matches: 6. The CDR3 loop is CASSLAGTSGGRSSYEQYF. The CDR3 nucleotides read TGTGCCAGCAGCTTAGCGGGGACTAGCGGGGGGCGAAGCTCCTACGAGCAGTACTTC.

This chain joins TRBV27 and TRBJ2-7; 9 bases fit TRBD2. This CDR3 is 15 amino acids long. Losses at the gene ends were 3 bases for V and 6 bases for J; bases not matched to a gene: 9. The germline V gene encodes CDR1 MNHEY and CDR2 SMNVEV (reference sequence). The DNA of the CDR3 is TGTGCCAGCAGTTTGTTTGGCGGGGGGGGCGGCGAGCAGTACTTC. Encoded protein: CASSLFGGGGGEQYF.

This rearrangement joins TRBV6-5 to TRBJ1-4; TRBD1 agrees at 10 bases. The CDR3 contains 14 residues. Germline V gene sequence: CDR1 MNHEY, CDR2 SVGAGI. With V trimmed by 6 bases and J by 11 bases, 9 bases remained unmatched. CDR3 in DNA: TGTGCCAGCAGGCCGGGACAGGGGAATTGGAAACTGTTTTTT. It is translated as CASRPGQGNWKLFF.

This chain connects TRBV5-1 to TRBJ1-1; unclear D gene. There are 14 residues in the CDR3. The germline V and J ends were trimmed by 2 bases and 1 base, with 9 bases remaining between them. Germline V gene lookup returns CDR1 SGHRS and CDR2 YFSETQ. The CDR3 nucleotides are TGCGCCAGCAGCTTAAGCACTTCGAACACTGAAGCTTTCTTT. Its protein product is CASSLSTSNTEAFF.

The gene calls are TRBV10-2 and TRBJ1-6; TRBD1 matches 8 bases. Germline CDR1 WSHSY, CDR2 SAAADI. The CDR3 sequence is 14 residues long. J lost 11 bases, V lost 6 bases, and 9 bases had no gene match. CDR3 loop: CASSHGQGRPPLHF. The CDR3 DNA is TGCGCCAGCAGCCACGGACAGGGTCGGCCACCCCTCCACTTT.

The V and J genes are TRBV19 and TRBJ2-5; 7 bases map to TRBD2. This CDR3 is built from 13 residues. Germline V gene lookup returns CDR1 LNHDA and CDR2 SQIVND (reference sequence). V was clipped by 2 bases and J by 9 bases; unmatched bases: 6. CDR3 bases: TGTGCCAGTAGTATAAAGGGAGGGGAGGCCCAGTACTTC. This gives the protein CASSIKGGEAQYF.

This chain uses TRBV7-9 with TRBJ1-2; D is perhaps TRBD1 (6 bases). The V end was cut by 5 bases, the J end by 2 bases, with 12 bases between. Per the germline V gene, CDR1 is SEHNR and CDR2 is FQNEAQ (reference sequence). This CDR3 spans 14 amino acids. The CDR3 sequence is CASSLDSPNYGYTF. In DNA form, the CDR3 reads TGTGCCAGCAGCCTGGACAGCCCGAACTATGGCTACACCTTC.

J is TRBJ2-3 and V is TRBV10-3; a weak D match, TRBD2 (6 bases). Trimming cost V 3 bases and J 2 bases, with 18 bases left between them. CDR1 ENHRY and CDR2 SYGVKD come from the germline V gene. The CDR3 length is 17 residues. The chain's CDR3 is CAISDTPGVHPTDTQYF. In nucleotides, the CDR3 is TGTGCCATCAGTGATACACCGGGGGTTCACCCCACAGATACGCAGTATTTT.

The chain couples TRBV27 to TRBJ2-5, with 13 bases fitting TRBD2. This CDR3 has 17 amino acids. Germline loops: CDR1 MNHEY, CDR2 SMNVEV (reference sequence). With 2 bases clipped from V and 2 bases from J, the junction kept 5 bases outside the gene matches. This chain's CDR3 is CASSLRGTSGVQETQYF. The CDR3 nucleotides read TGTGCCAGCAGTTTACGAGGGACTAGCGGGGTTCAAGAGACCCAGTACTTC.

This chain joins TRBV14 and TRBJ2-7, with 7 bases aligning to TRBD1. The V gene's germline CDR1 is SGHDN and CDR2 FVKESK. V shed 1 base, J shed 3 bases, and the junction held 3 bases outside the gene matches. The CDR3 length is 14 residues. This CDR3 reads CASSQVSGGYEQYF. In DNA form, the CDR3 reads TGTGCCAGCAGCCAAGTATCAGGGGGCTACGAGCAGTACTTC.

The chain uses TRBV18 and TRBJ2-2; 8 positions agree with TRBD1. Germline V lookup: CDR1 KGHSH, CDR2 LQKENI. The ends lost 6 bases at V and 3 bases at J; junction bases unmatched: 6. The CDR3 extends over 15 amino acids. CDR3 amino acids: CASSPGTGHTGELFF. The CDR3 DNA reads as TGTGCCAGCTCGCCCGGGACAGGACACACCGGGGAGCTGTTTTTT.

V gene TRBV18 combines with J gene TRBJ2-7, with D unclear. There are 13 residues in the CDR3. CDR1 KGHSH and CDR2 LQKENI come from the germline V gene. V was clipped by 6 bases and J by 7 bases, with 16 bases between them. This CDR3 reads CASSPNPSREQYF. CDR3 DNA sequence: TGTGCCAGCTCCCCCAATCCCTCACGGGAGCAGTACTTC.

The rearrangement links TRBV5-4 to TRBJ2-1; D is possibly TRBD2 (7 bases). CDR1 and CDR2 from the germline V gene are SGHNT and YYREEE (reference sequence). The CDR3 has 15 residues. V was clipped by 0 bases and J by 4 bases, with 11 bases between them. CDR3 loop: CASSLDGGRYNEQFF. The CDR3 DNA follows: TGTGCCAGCAGCTTGGACGGGGGGCGTTACAATGAGCAGTTCTTC.